Presented here are 10 T cell receptor beta chains from one specimen sequenced in a study of blood T cell repertoires in COVID-19. The method was immunoSEQ multiplex PCR; TCRdb's version includes in-frame clones alone and lacks a portion of them. The sample lists around 120,000 clones; about 86% were seen once. Sequenced: PBMCs or T cells enriched from blood (not recorded which). The receptors shown here come from a woman aged 45-60 years who had recovered from COVID-19.

The chain couples TRBV19 to TRBJ1-1; 10 bases line up with TRBD1. J gave up 3 bases and V 6 bases, and 10 bases lay outside the gene matches. This CDR3 has 16 residues. CDR1 is LNHDA and CDR2 is SQIVND in the germline V gene (reference sequence). CDR3 in DNA: TGTGCCAGTAGACTGTGGGACAGGGGATTTTACACTGAAGCTTTCTTT. It yields the protein CASRLWDRGFYTEAFF.

This clone was seen a single time. This chain joins TRBV25-1 and TRBJ2-5; a possible D gene is TRBD2 (5 bases). Deletions cut 4 bases from V and 2 bases from J, with 11 bases between. The length of the CDR3 is 14 residues. The germline V gene has CDR1 MGHDK and CDR2 SYGVNS. CDR3 in DNA: TGTGCCAGCAGTGTTAGCGCAATACAAGAGACCCAGTACTTC. This gives the protein CASSVSAIQETQYF.

The chain links TRBV27 to TRBJ2-7; TRBD2 might be the D (6 bases). The V gene's germline CDR1 is MNHEY and CDR2 SMNVEV (reference sequence). There are 14 residues in the CDR3. V gave up 8 bases and J gave up 3 bases, with 17 bases separating them. CDR3: CASGLRSGIYEQYF. In DNA form, the CDR3 reads TGTGCCAGCGGGCTCCGTAGCGGAATCTACGAGCAGTACTTC.

The chain is built from TRBV7-9 and TRBJ1-2; TRBD1 might be the D (6 bases). Germline assignment: CDR1 SEHNR and CDR2 FQNEAQ (reference sequence). Trimming took 3 bases from V and 2 from J, leaving 13 bases between them. CDR3 length: 15 amino acids. CDR3 DNA sequence: TGTGCCAGCAGCTTTACCCTAACAGGGAACTATGGCTACACCTTC. It codes for CASSFTLTGNYGYTF. The variable domain in full, completed from reference TRBV7-9 and TRBJ1-2, reads DTGVSQNPRHKITKRGQNVTFRCDPISEHNRLYWYRQTLGQGPEFLTYFQNEAQLEKSRLLSDRFSAERPKGSFSTLEIQRTEQGDSAMYLCASSFTLTGNYGYTFGSGTRLTVV.

The chain carries TRBV11-3 and TRBJ1-1, with D maybe TRBD1 (5 bases). Trimming took off 5 bases at V and 6 bases at J, with 16 bases between the two ends. The germline V gene has CDR1 SGHNT and CDR2 YENEEA. The CDR3 covers 14 residues. The CDR3 loop is CASSRLSGGPEAFF. CDR3 DNA: TGTGCCAGCAGCCGACTCAGCGGGGGACCTGAAGCTTTCTTT.

The chain is built from TRBV19 and TRBJ2-3, with TRBD1 as a possible D gene (6 bases). Between the trimmed V and J ends, which lost 3 bases and 2 bases, there was a span of 15 bases. The CDR3 has 16 residues. Germline lookup yields CDR1 LNHDA and CDR2 SQIVND (reference sequence). The chain's CDR3 is CASSIPFRGTTDTQYF. The CDR3 DNA sequence: TGTGCCAGTAGTATCCCTTTTAGGGGGACCACAGATACGCAGTATTTT.

The CDR3 DNA reads TGCGCCAGCAGCTCGGGAGGCGGGGGAGGGGGCACTGAAGCTTTCTTT. The encoded protein is CASSSGGGGGGTEAFF. The V call is TRBV5-1, the J call TRBJ1-1; weak D call: TRBD1 (6 bases). Trimming removed 3 bases from V and 4 bases from J, with 19 bases in between. Germline CDR1 reads SGHRS; CDR2 reads YFSETQ. The CDR3 has 16 residues.

The chain combines TRBV7-8 with TRBJ2-2, with a weak D call TRBD2 (6 bases). Trimming pared 5 bases from V and 7 bases from J, leaving 26 bases between. Per germline, CDR1 SGHVS and CDR2 FQNEAQ. The CDR3 spans 18 residues. Here the CDR3 reads CASSPTEGWTVNFGELFF. CDR3 DNA: TGTGCCAGCAGCCCCACGGAGGGATGGACGGTTAACTTCGGGGAGCTGTTTTTT.

The rearrangement links TRBV5-4 to TRBJ2-3; TRBD2 might be the D (7 bases). The CDR3 length is 16 residues. The ends were cut back, 3 bases at V and 1 base at J, with 15 bases in the middle. Germline assignment: CDR1 SGHNT and CDR2 YYREEE (reference sequence). In DNA, the CDR3 is TGTGCCAGCAGCTGGGCGGGGGCCCAGGGCACAGATACGCAGTATTTT. Translation gives CASSWAGAQGTDTQYF.

There are a few counts of this clone. The chain recombines TRBV29-1 with TRBJ2-5, with TRBD2 matching 7 bases. Looked up from germline, CDR1 is SQVTM and CDR2 is ANQGSEA. The CDR3 extends over 13 amino acids. The junction had 5 bases not matched to a gene; V was cut back by 4 bases and J by 3 bases. The CDR3 reads CSVATLAEETQYF. CDR3 nucleotides: TGCAGCGTTGCTACTCTAGCGGAAGAGACCCAGTACTTC.